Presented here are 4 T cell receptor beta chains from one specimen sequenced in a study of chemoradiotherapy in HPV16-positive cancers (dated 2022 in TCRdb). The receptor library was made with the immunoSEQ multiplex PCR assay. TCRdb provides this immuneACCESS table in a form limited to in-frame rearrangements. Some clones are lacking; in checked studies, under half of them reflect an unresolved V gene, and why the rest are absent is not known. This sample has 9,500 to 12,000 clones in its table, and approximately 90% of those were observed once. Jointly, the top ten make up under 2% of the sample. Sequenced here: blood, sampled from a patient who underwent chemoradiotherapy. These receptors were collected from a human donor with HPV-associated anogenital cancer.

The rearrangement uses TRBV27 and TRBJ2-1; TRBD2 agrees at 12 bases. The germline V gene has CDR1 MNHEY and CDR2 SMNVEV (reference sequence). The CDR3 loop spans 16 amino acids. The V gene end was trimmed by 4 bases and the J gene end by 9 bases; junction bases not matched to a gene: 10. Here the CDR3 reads CASSSSGLAGGGEQFF. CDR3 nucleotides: TGTGCCAGCAGTTCCTCGGGACTAGCGGGCGGGGGTGAGCAGTTCTTC.

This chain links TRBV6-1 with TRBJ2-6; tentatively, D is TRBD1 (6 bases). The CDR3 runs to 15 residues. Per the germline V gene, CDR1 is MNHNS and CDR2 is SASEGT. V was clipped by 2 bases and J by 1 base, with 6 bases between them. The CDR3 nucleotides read TGTGCCAGCAGTGAAACAGGGTCTGGGGCCAACGTCCTGACTTTC. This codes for CASSETGSGANVLTF.

CDR3 sequence (DNA): TGTGCCAGCAGTTACTCGTATACCCCCTCGGACGAGCAGTACTTC. Its protein product is CASSYSYTPSDEQYF. The gene calls are TRBV6-5 and TRBJ2-7; no clear D gene. CDR1 and CDR2 from the germline V gene are MNHEY and SVGAGI. The V gene lost 0 bases and the J gene lost 5 bases, with 14 bases spanning the gap. This CDR3 spans 15 amino acids.

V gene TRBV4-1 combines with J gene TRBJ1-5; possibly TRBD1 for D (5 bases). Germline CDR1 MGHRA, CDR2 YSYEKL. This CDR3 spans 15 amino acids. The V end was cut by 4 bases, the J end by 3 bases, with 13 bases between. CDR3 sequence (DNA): TGCGCCAGCAGCCCTTGGGAAGGGGACAATCAGCCCCAGCATTTT. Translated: CASSPWEGDNQPQHF.